Shown below are 18 T cell receptor beta chains from a single sample sequenced in a study of response to subunit inactivated influenza vaccine. In TCRdb, the RT-PCR reads were re-called with MiXCR into one record per CDR3 protein. The sample has 250,000 to 350,000 distinct CDR3 sequences; roughly 20% are singletons. The material was PBMCs from blood, obtained 21 months after vaccination. The receptors originated from a man aged 50 to 75 who received an inactivated influenza vaccine.

This sequence joins TRBV6-6 and TRBJ2-7; 8 bases match TRBD1. This CDR3 is built from 13 residues. Per the germline V gene, CDR1 is MNHNY and CDR2 is SVGAGI (reference sequence). J was trimmed by 3 bases and V by 6 bases; bases with no gene match: 4. The chain's CDR3 is CASRTGQDYEQYF. The CDR3 DNA reads as TGTGCCAGCAGAACGGGACAGGACTACGAGCAGTACTTC.

This clonotype was observed a few times. The rearrangement links TRBV5-6 to TRBJ1-6; no clear D. There are 16 residues in the CDR3. CDR1 and CDR2 (germline): SGHDT, YYEEEE. The V gene lost 1 base and the J gene lost 8 bases, with 16 bases spanning the gap. The CDR3 DNA reads as TGTGCCAGCAGCTTGTTATCGGCGGGCATGGATTCACCCCTCCACTTT. It yields the protein CASSLLSAGMDSPLHF.

V and J are TRBV6-6 and TRBJ1-3; D perhaps matches TRBD1 (5 bases). This CDR3 is 13 amino acids long. Trimming took off 2 bases at V and 5 bases at J, with 7 bases between the two ends. Germline lookup yields CDR1 MNHNY and CDR2 SVGAGI (reference sequence). This CDR3 reads CASSYQGRNTIYF. The CDR3 region has the DNA TGTGCCAGCAGTTACCAGGGAAGAAACACCATATATTTT.

The chain joins TRBV10-3 to TRBJ1-5, with 10 nucleotides matching TRBD1. The CDR3 runs to 15 residues. The V gene's germline CDR1 is ENHRY and CDR2 SYGVKD. With 0 bases clipped from V and 6 bases from J, the junction kept 2 bases outside the gene matches. The CDR3 loop is CAISESGQGGQPQHF. The CDR3 DNA reads TGTGCCATCAGTGAGTCTGGACAGGGGGGTCAGCCCCAGCATTTT.

This clonotype was counted between two and nine times. The chain has TRBV11-1 and TRBJ2-3; 9 bases line up with TRBD2. CDR1 and CDR2 (germline): SGHAT, FQDESV (reference sequence). V was clipped by 1 base and J by 0 bases; unmatched bases: 8. The CDR3 spans 18 residues. CDR3 sequence reads: CASSLVAGATRSTDTQYF. The CDR3 DNA is TGTGCCAGCAGCTTAGTAGCGGGGGCCACCCGAAGCACAGATACGCAGTATTTT. Filled out from reference TRBV11-1 and TRBJ2-3, the complete variable domain reads EAEVAQSPRYKITEKSQAVAFWCDPISGHATLYWYRQILGQGPELLVQFQDESVVDDSQLPKDRFSAERLKGVDSTLKIQPAELGDSAMYLCASSLVAGATRSTDTQYFGPGTRLTVL.

There are many counts of this clonotype. The chain has TRBV7-9 and TRBJ1-1; D remains ambiguous. V lost 0 bases to trimming and J lost 3 bases, with 11 bases between them. The CDR3 spans 15 residues. CDR1 is SEHNR, CDR2 FQNEAQ, per germline (reference sequence). The CDR3 region is CASSLARSGYTEAFF. CDR3 nucleotides: TGTGCCAGCAGCTTAGCGCGGTCCGGGTACACTGAAGCTTTCTTT.

J is TRBJ1-1 and V is TRBV20-1, with no clear D. There are 18 residues in the CDR3. Germline CDR1 reads DFQATT; CDR2 reads SNEGSKA (reference sequence). Trimming left V 5 bases short and J 1 base short, with 26 bases between. CDR3 in DNA: TGCAGTGCTGGTAGACCCAGGCAGCAATCCACAAGGAACACTGAAGCTTTCTTT. Translated, it gives CSAGRPRQQSTRNTEAFF.

The V call is TRBV6-1, the J call TRBJ1-2; 8 bases agree with TRBD1. CDR1 and CDR2 (germline): MNHNS, SASEGT. The CDR3 totals 14 residues. J gave up 5 bases and V 6 bases, and 8 bases lay outside the gene matches. This CDR3 is CASSSDRVGYGYTF. In nucleotides, the CDR3 is TGTGCCAGCAGCTCGGACAGGGTTGGGTATGGCTACACCTTC.

Here the CDR3 DNA reads TGTGCCAGCAGTGAATGGGGGGGTACGAATGAGCAGTTCTTC. Translating it yields CASSEWGGTNEQFF. The rearrangement joins TRBV25-1 to TRBJ2-1, with TRBD2 identical over 7 bases. The trim removed 1 base at V and 7 bases at J, leaving 4 bases unmatched. Germline V gene lookup returns CDR1 MGHDK and CDR2 SYGVNS. This CDR3 is 14 amino acids long.

This clonotype has just a few counts. The V call is TRBV29-1, the J call TRBJ1-2; 10 nucleotides agree with TRBD1. V shed 3 bases and J 7 bases; nucleotides not matched to a gene: 8. The CDR3 runs 14 residues. Looked up from germline, CDR1 is SQVTM and CDR2 is ANQGSEA. CDR3 in amino acids: CSVDGQGGRGGYTF. Written as DNA, the CDR3 is TGCAGCGTTGACGGACAGGGGGGAAGGGGTGGCTACACCTTC.

The chain joins TRBV6-1 to TRBJ2-7, with D maybe TRBD1 (5 bases). The CDR3 extends over 13 amino acids. Trimming took 5 bases from V and 2 from J, leaving 10 bases between them. Germline CDR1 and CDR2: MNHNS and SASEGT. CDR3 coding DNA: TGTGCCAGCAGTCCAGGGTTCACCTACGAGCAGTACTTC. Translation gives CASSPGFTYEQYF.

The J gene is TRBJ2-1, the V gene TRBV27, with D possibly TRBD2 on 5 matching bases. Germline CDR1 is MNHEY and CDR2 is SMNVEV (reference sequence). Trimming shortened V by 3 bases and J by 4 bases, and 7 bases separated the two germline ends. There are 13 residues in the CDR3. DNA for the CDR3: TGTGCCAGCAGTTTTCCGGGGTACAATGAGCAGTTCTTC. This encodes CASSFPGYNEQFF.

The chain is built from TRBV11-2 and TRBJ1-3, with D perhaps TRBD1 (6 bases). Trimming took 1 base from V and 0 from J, leaving 19 bases between them. CDR1 SGHAT and CDR2 FQNNGV come from the germline V gene. The length of the CDR3 is 19 residues. The CDR3 DNA sequence: TGTGCCAGCAGCTTAGTAGGGGGGCGACGGAATGCCTCTGGAAACACCATATATTTT. As protein: CASSLVGGRRNASGNTIYF.

The CDR3 DNA reads as TGTGCCAGCAGAAGGGGAGGGGGTCTGAACACTGAAGCTTTCTTT. Translating it yields CASRRGGGLNTEAFF. This rearrangement joins TRBV9 to TRBJ1-1, with D maybe TRBD1 (6 bases). V was cut by 5 bases and J by 0 bases, with 14 bases left in between. The germline gives CDR1 SGDLS, CDR2 YYNGEE. The CDR3 has 15 residues. Using reference TRBV9 and TRBJ1-1 for the parts outside the CDR3, the full variable domain is DSGVTQTPKHLITATGQRVTLRCSPRSGDLSVYWYQQSLDQGLQFLIQYYNGEERAKGNILERFSAQQFPDLHSELNLSSLELGDSALYFCASRRGGGLNTEAFFGQGTRLTVV.

The chain joins TRBV5-1 to TRBJ1-1, with D possibly TRBD1 on 6 matching bases. The CDR3 covers 12 residues. The V gene lost 2 bases and the J gene lost 11 bases, with 13 bases spanning the gap. CDR1 and CDR2 from the germline V gene are SGHRS and YFSETQ. The CDR3 is CASSFEGGKAFF. In DNA form, the CDR3 reads TGCGCCAGCAGCTTCGAAGGGGGAAAGGCTTTCTTT.

The sample holds one count of this clonotype. V is TRBV5-4 and J is TRBJ2-2, with D perhaps matching TRBD2 (6 bases). V lost 0 bases, J lost 6 bases, and 12 bases lay in between. The CDR3 runs to 15 residues. CDR1 is SGHNT, CDR2 YYREEE, per germline (reference sequence). This CDR3 is CASSLALADAGELFF. CDR3 DNA sequence: TGTGCCAGCAGCTTGGCCTTAGCGGACGCCGGGGAGCTGTTTTTT.

The chain joins TRBV29-1 to TRBJ1-5, with D possibly TRBD1 on 5 matching bases. Germline loops: CDR1 SQVTM, CDR2 ANQGSEA. The ends were cut back, 8 bases at V and 3 bases at J, with 14 bases in the middle. The CDR3 is 13 residues long. CDR3 in DNA: TGCAGCATTGCACCAGGGCCCAATCAGCCCCAGCATTTT. Residues: CSIAPGPNQPQHF. Full variable domain (missing parts from reference TRBV29-1 and TRBJ1-5): SAVISQKPSRDICQRGTSLTIQCQVDSQVTMMFWYRQQPGQSLTLIATANQGSEATYESGFVIDKFPISRPNLTFSTLTVSNMSPEDSSIYLCSIAPGPNQPQHFGDGTRLSIL.

There are a few counts of this clonotype. The chain couples TRBV20-1 to TRBJ1-1, with TRBD1 matching 9 bases. CDR1 and CDR2 (germline): DFQATT, SNEGSKA (reference sequence). V lost 1 base and J lost 3; bases outside the gene matches: 6. The CDR3 runs to 15 residues. CDR3: CSARGQGVFDTEAFF. The CDR3 DNA reads as TGCAGTGCTAGAGGACAGGGGGTTTTCGACACTGAAGCTTTCTTT.